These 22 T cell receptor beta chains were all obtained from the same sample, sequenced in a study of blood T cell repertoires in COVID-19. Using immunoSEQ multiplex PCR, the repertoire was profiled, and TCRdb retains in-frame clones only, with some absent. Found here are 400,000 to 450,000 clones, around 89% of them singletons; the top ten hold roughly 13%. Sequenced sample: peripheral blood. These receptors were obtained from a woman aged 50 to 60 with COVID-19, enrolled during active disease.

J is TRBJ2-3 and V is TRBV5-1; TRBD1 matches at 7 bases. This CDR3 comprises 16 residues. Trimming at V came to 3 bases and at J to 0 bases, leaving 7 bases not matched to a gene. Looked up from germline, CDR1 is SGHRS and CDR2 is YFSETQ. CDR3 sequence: CASSSDRAYSTDTQYF. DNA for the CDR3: TGCGCCAGCAGCTCTGACAGGGCCTATAGCACAGATACGCAGTATTTT.

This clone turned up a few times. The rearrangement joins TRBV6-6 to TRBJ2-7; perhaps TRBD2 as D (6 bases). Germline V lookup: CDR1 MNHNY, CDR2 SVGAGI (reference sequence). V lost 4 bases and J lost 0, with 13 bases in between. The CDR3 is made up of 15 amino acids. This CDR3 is CASSLGGASSYEQYF. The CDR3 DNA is TGTGCCAGCAGTTTAGGCGGGGCGAGCTCCTACGAGCAGTACTTC.

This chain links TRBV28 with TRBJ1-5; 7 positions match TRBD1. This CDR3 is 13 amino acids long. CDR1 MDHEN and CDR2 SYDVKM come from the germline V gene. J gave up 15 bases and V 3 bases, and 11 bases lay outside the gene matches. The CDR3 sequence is CASSFQTGKSWHF. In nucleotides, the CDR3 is TGTGCCAGCAGTTTCCAGACAGGGAAGTCGTGGCATTTT.

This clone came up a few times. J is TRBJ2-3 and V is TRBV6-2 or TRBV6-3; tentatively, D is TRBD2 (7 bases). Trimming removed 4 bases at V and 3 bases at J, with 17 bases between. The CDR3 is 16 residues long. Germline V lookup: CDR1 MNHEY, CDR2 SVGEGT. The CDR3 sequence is CASSSPEGGRTDTQYF. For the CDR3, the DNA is TGTGCCAGCAGTTCCCCCGAGGGGGGGCGGACAGATACGCAGTATTTT.

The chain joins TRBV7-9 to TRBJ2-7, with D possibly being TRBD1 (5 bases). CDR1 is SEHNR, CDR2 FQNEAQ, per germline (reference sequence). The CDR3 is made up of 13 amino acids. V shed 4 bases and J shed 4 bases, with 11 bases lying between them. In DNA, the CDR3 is TGTGCCAGCAGCTCGCGACAGCCTTACGAGCAGTACTTC. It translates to CASSSRQPYEQYF. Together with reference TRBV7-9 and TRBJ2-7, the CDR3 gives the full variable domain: DTGVSQNPRHKITKRGQNVTFRCDPISEHNRLYWYRQTLGQGPEFLTYFQNEAQLEKSRLLSDRFSAERPKGSFSTLEIQRTEQGDSAMYLCASSSRQPYEQYFGPGTRLTVT.

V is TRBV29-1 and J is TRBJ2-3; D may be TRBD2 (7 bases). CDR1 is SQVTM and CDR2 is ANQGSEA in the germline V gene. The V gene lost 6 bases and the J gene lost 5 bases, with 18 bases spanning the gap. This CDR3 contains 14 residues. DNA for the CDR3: TGCAGCGTCATCGGGGGGCTGGATGGAGATACGCAGTATTTT. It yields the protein CSVIGGLDGDTQYF.

CDR3 DNA sequence: TGTGCCAGCAGTTTCGGGACAGCCCAAGGCTACACCTTC. Translating gives CASSFGTAQGYTF. The chain employs TRBV12-3 or TRBV12-4 and TRBJ1-2, with 7 bases matching TRBD1. Trimming took 3 bases from V and 8 from J; bases not matched to a gene: 6. This CDR3 has 13 amino acids.

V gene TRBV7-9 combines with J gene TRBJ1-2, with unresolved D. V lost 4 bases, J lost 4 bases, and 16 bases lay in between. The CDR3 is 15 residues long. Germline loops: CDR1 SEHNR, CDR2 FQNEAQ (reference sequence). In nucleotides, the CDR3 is TGTGCCAGCAGCTCAAAACTCGCCGGGAGCTATGGCTACACCTTC. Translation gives CASSSKLAGSYGYTF.

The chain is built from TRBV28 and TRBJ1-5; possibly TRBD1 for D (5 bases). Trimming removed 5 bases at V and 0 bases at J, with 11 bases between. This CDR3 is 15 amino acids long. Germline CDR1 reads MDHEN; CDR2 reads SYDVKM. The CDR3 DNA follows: TGTGCCAGCAGTGGGACTGCTTATAGCAATCAGCCCCAGCATTTT. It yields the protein CASSGTAYSNQPQHF.

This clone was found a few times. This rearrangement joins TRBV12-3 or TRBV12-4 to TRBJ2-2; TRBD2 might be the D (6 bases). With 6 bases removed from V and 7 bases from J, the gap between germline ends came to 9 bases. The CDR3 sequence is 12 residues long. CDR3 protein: CASSRDFGELFF. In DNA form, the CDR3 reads TGTGCCAGCAGCAGGGACTTCGGGGAGCTGTTTTTT.

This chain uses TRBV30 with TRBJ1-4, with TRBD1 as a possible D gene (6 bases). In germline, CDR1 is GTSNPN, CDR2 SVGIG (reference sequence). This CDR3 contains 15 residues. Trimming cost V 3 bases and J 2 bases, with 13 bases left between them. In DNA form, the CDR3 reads TGTGCCTGGAGGAACAGGGATGGGACTAATGAAAAACTGTTTTTT. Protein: CAWRNRDGTNEKLFF.

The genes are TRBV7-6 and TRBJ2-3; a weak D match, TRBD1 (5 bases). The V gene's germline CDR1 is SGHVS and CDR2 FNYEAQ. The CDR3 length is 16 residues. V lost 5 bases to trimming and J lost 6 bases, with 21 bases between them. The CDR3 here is CASSPKTAQRMDTQYF. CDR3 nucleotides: TGTGCCAGCAGCCCCAAGACAGCCCAAAGGATGGATACGCAGTATTTT.

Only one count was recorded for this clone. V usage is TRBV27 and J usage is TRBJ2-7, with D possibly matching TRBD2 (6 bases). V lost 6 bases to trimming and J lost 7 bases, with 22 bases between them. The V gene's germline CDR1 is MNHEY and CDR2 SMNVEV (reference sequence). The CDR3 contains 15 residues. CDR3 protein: CASSPDSPIGREQYF. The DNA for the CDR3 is TGTGCCAGCAGCCCGGACTCACCGATTGGGAGGGAGCAGTACTTC.

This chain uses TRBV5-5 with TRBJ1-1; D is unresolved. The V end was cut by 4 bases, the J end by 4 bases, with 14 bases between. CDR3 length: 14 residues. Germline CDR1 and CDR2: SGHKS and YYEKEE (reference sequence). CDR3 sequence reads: CASSQAGGGTEAFF. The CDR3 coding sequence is TGTGCCAGCAGCCAGGCCGGAGGTGGCACTGAAGCTTTCTTT.

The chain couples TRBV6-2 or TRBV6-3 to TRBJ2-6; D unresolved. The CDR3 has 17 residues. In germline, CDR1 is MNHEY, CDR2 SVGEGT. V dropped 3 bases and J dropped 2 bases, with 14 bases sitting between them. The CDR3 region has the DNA TGTGCCAGCAGTTATAATCCCAGAATGCCTGGGGCCAACGTCCTGACTTTC. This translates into CASSYNPRMPGANVLTF.

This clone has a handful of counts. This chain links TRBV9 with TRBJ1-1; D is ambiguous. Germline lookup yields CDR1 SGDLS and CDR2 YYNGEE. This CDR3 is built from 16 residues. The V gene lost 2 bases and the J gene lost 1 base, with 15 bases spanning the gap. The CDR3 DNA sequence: TGTGCCAGCAGCGTCAGCGGGAGGCAGAGGAACACTGAAGCTTTCTTT. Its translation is CASSVSGRQRNTEAFF.

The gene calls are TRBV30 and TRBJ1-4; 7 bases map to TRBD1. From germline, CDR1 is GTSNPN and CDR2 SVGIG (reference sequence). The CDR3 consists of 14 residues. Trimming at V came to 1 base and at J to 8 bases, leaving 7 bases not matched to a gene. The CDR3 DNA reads TGTGCCTGGAGTGCAACAGGGGTGAGGGAAAAACTGTTTTTT. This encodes CAWSATGVREKLFF.

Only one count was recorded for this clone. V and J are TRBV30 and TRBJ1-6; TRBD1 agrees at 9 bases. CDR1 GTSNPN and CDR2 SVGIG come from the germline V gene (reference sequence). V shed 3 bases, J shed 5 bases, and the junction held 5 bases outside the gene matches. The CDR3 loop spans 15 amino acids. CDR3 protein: CAWSARDRDNSPLHF. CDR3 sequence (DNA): TGTGCCTGGAGCGCTCGGGACAGGGATAATTCACCCCTCCACTTT. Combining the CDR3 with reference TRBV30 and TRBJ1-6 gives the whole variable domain SQTIHQWPATLVQPVGSPLSLECTVEGTSNPNLYWYRQAAGRGLQLLFYSVGIGQISSEVPQNLSASRPQDRQFILSSKKLLLSDSGFYLCAWSARDRDNSPLHFGNGTRLTVT.

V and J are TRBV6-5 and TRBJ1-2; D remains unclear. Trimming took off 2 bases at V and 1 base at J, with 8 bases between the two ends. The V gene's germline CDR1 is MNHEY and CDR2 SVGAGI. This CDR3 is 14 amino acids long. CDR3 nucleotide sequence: TGTGCCAGCAGTTACGGCAGAATTAACTATGGCTACACCTTC. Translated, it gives CASSYGRINYGYTF.

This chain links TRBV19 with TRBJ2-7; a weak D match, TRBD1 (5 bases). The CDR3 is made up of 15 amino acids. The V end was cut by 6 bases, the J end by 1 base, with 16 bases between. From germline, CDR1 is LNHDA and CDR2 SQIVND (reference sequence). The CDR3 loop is CASSPVLGASYEQYF. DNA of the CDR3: TGTGCCAGTAGCCCAGTTTTAGGGGCGTCCTACGAGCAGTACTTC.

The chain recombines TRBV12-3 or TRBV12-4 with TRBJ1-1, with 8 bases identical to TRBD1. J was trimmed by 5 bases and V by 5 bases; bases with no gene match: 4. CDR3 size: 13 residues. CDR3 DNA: TGTGCCAGCAGTCAGGGGGCGTGGACTGAAGCTTTCTTT. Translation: CASSQGAWTEAFF.

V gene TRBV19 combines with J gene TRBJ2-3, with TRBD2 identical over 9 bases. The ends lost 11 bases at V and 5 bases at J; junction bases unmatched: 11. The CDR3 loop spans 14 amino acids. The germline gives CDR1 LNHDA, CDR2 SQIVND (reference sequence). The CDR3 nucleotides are TGTGCCTCCCTTGAGCGGGGGGATGGAGATACGCAGTATTTT. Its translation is CASLERGDGDTQYF.